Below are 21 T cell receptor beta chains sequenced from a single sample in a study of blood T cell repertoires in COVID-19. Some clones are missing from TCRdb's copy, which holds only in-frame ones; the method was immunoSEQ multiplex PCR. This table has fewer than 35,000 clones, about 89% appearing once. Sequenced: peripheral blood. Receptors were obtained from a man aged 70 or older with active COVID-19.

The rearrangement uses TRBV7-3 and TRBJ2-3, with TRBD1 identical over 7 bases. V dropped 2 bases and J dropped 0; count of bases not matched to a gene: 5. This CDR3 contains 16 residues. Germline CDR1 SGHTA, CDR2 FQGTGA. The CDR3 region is CASSLGDRGSTDTQYF. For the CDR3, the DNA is TGTGCCAGCAGCTTAGGGGACAGAGGTAGCACAGATACGCAGTATTTT.

For the CDR3, the DNA is TGTGCCAGCAGCCCGACAGGGACAGATACGCAGTATTTT. Residues: CASSPTGTDTQYF. J is TRBJ2-3 and V is TRBV7-9; 7 bases are a match to TRBD1. With 5 bases clipped from V and 3 bases from J, the junction kept 2 bases outside the gene matches. The germline gives CDR1 SEHNR, CDR2 FQNEAQ (reference sequence). The CDR3 totals 13 residues. Full variable domain (outside the CDR3, taken from reference TRBV7-9 and TRBJ2-3): DTGVSQNPRHKITKRGQNVTFRCDPISEHNRLYWYRQTLGQGPEFLTYFQNEAQLEKSRLLSDRFSAERPKGSFSTLEIQRTEQGDSAMYLCASSPTGTDTQYFGPGTRLTVL.

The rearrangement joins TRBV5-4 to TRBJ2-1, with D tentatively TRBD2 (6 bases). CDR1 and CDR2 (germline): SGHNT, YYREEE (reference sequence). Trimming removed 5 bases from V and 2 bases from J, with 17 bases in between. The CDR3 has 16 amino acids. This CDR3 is CASRPIGRSAYNEQFF. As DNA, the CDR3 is TGTGCCAGCAGACCGATTGGGAGGAGCGCCTACAATGAGCAGTTCTTC.

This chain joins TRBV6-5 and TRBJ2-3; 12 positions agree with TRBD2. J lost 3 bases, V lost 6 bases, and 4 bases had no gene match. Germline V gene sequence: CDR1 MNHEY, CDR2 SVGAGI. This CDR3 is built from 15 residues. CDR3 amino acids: CASRGGLAGTDTQYF. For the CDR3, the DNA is TGTGCCAGCAGGGGCGGACTAGCGGGGACAGATACGCAGTATTTT.

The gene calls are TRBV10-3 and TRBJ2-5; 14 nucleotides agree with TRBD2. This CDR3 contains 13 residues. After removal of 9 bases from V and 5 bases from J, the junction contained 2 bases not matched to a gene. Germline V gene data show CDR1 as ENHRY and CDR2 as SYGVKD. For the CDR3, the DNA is TGTGCCATAGGGACTAGCGGGGGTGAGACCCAGTACTTC. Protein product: CAIGTSGGETQYF.

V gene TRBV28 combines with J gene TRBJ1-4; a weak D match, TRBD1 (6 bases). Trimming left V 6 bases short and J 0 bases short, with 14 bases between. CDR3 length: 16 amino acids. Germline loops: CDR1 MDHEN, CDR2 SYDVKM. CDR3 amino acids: CASRLRTVATNEKLFF. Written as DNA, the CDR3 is TGTGCCAGCAGACTTAGGACAGTTGCAACTAATGAAAAACTGTTTTTT.

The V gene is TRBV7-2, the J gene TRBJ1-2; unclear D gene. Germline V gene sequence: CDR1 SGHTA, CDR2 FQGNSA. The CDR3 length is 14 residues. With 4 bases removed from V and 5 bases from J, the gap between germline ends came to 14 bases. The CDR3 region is CASSSGGLGYGYTF. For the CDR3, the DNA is TGTGCCAGCAGCTCCGGTGGACTGGGTTATGGCTACACCTTC. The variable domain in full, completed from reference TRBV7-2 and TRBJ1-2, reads GAGVSQSPSNKVTEKGKDVELRCDPISGHTALYWYRQSLGQGLEFLIYFQGNSAPDKSGLPSDRFSAERTGGSVSTLTIQRTQQEDSAVYLCASSSGGLGYGYTFGSGTRLTVV.

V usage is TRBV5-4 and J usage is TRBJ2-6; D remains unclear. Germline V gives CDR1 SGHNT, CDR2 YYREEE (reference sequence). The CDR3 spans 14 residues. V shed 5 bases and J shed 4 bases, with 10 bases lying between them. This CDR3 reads CASRIEYGANVLTF. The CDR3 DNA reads TGTGCCAGCAGGATCGAGTACGGGGCCAACGTCCTGACTTTC.

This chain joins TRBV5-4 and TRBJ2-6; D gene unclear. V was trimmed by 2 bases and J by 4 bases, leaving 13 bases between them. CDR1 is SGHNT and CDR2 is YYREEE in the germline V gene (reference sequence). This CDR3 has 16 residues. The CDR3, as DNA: TGTGCCAGCAGCTTAGATTGGGCCTCGGGGGCCAACGTCCTGACTTTC. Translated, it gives CASSLDWASGANVLTF.

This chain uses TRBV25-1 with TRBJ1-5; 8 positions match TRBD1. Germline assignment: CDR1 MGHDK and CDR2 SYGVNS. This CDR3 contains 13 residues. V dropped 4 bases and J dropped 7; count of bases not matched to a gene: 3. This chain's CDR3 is CASSARDRQPQHF. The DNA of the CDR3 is TGTGCCAGCAGTGCCAGGGACAGGCAGCCCCAGCATTTT.

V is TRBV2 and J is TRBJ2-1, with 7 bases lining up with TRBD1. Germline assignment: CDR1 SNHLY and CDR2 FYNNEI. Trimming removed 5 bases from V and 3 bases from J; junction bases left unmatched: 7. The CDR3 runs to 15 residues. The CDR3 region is CASSPDRVSYNEQFF. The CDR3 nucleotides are TGTGCCAGCAGTCCAGACAGGGTCAGCTACAATGAGCAGTTCTTC.

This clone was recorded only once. In DNA form, the CDR3 reads TGTGCCAGCAGCCGCCCAAGGGGGATGAACACTGAAGCTTTCTTT. It is translated as CASSRPRGMNTEAFF. This chain connects TRBV3-1 (or the pseudogene TRBV3-2) to TRBJ1-1; possibly TRBD1 for D (6 bases). V lost 4 bases and J 0 bases, leaving 12 bases between the germline ends. The germline gives CDR1 LGHDT, CDR2 YNNKEL (reference sequence). CDR3 size: 15 residues.

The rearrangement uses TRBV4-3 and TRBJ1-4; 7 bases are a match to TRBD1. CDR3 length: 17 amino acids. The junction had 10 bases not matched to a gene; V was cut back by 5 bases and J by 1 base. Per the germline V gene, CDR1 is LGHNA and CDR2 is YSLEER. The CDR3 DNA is TGCGCCAGCAGCTTTGTCAGGGGGGCGCAAACTAATGAAAAACTGTTTTTT. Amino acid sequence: CASSFVRGAQTNEKLFF.

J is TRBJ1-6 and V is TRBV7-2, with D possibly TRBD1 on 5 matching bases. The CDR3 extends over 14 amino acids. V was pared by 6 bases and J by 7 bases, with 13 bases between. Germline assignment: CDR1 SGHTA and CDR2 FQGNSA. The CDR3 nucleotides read TGTGCCAGCAGGGAGGGGATAACAAATTCACCCCTCCACTTT. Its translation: CASREGITNSPLHF.

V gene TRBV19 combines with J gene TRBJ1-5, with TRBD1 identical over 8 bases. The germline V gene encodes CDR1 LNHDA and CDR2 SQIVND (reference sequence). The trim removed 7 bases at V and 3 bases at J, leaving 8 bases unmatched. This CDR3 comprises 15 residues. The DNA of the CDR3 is TGTGCCAGTAAGGGACAGGTGGATTTCAATCAGCCCCAGCATTTT. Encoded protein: CASKGQVDFNQPQHF.

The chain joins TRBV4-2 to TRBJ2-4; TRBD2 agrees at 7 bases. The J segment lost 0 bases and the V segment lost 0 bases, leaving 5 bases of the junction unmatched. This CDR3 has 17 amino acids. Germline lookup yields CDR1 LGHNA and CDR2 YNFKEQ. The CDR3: CASSQEERGVAKNIQYF. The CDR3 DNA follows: TGTGCCAGCAGCCAAGAGGAGCGGGGTGTAGCCAAAAACATTCAGTACTTC.

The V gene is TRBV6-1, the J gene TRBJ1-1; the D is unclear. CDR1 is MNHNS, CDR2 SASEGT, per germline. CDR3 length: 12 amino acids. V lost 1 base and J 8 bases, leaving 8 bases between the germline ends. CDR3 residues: CASSEGGVEAFF. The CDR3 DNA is TGTGCCAGCAGTGAAGGCGGGGTGGAAGCTTTCTTT.

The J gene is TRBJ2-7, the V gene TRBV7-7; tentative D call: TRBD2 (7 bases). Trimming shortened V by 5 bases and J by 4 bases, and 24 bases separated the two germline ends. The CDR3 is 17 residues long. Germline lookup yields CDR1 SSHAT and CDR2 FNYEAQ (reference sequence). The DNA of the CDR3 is TGTGCCAGCAGCCGCCTGAGGGGGGGGCCATCTCGGTACGAGCAGTACTTC. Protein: CASSRLRGGPSRYEQYF.

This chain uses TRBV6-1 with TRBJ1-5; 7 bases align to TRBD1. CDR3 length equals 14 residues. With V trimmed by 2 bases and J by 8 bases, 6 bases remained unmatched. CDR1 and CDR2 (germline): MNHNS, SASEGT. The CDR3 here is CASSENRGREPQHF. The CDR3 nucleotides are TGTGCCAGCAGTGAAAACAGGGGAAGGGAGCCCCAGCATTTT.

As DNA, the CDR3 is TGTGCCAGTCTTAATAACAAGTTGAACACTGAAGCTTTCTTT. Translation gives CASLNNKLNTEAFF. This chain uses TRBV19 with TRBJ1-1, with D hard to call. With 8 bases removed from V and 0 bases from J, the gap between germline ends came to 13 bases. The germline V gene encodes CDR1 LNHDA and CDR2 SQIVND (reference sequence). The CDR3 extends over 14 amino acids.

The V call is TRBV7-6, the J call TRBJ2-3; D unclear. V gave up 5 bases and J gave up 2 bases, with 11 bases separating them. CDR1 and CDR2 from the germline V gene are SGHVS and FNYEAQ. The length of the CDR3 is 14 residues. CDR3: CASSPAHFTDTQYF. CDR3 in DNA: TGTGCCAGCAGCCCAGCGCACTTCACAGATACGCAGTATTTT.